This is a list of T cell receptor beta chains from one sample in a study of human T cells and chemical hapten exposure. TCRdb reprocessed the RACE reads with MiXCR, giving one entry per CDR3 protein. The repertoire includes 80,000 to 100,000 distinct CDR3 sequences, around 8.8% of them detected once, and about 3% sits in the top ten. Sequenced material: whole blood. The receptors stem from a female donor in good health. Some clones in this sample may be carry-over from other donors' samples. The CDR3 runs from the conserved cysteine through the conserved F or W. For some rows the clone size is stated as once, few or many, or as a class when expanded; others skip it.

cdr3_aa v_call clone_size j_call
CASGSGSVYEQYF TRBV7-2 many TRBJ2-7
CASSQGELLNTEAFF TRBV3-1 many TRBJ1-1
CASSQIAGGSYNEQFF TRBV12-3/TRBV12-4 - TRBJ2-1
CASSDSEDYQPQHF TRBV6-1 many TRBJ1-5
CASSQTGGGEKLFF TRBV7-9 few TRBJ1-4
CASSYEGVGTQYF TRBV11-2 few TRBJ2-3
CTSGGSGELFF TRBV24-1 - TRBJ2-2
CASSWGIGTDTQYF TRBV19 few TRBJ2-3
CASSPPWREGRNEQFF TRBV18 few TRBJ2-1
CASSLDRGGYEQYF TRBV27 few TRBJ2-7
CASKYRGHNEQYF TRBV27 many TRBJ2-7
CASGILSTDTQYF TRBV6-5 few TRBJ2-3
CASSQRGTGGVKETQYF TRBV3-1 few TRBJ2-5
CASSDALSRNTGELFF TRBV2 many TRBJ2-2
CASSYPGSSYNEQFF TRBV6-2/TRBV6-3 few TRBJ2-1
CSAREGGQFGYTF TRBV20-1 - TRBJ1-2
CASSTRTGQGTPPGLVKGTDTQYF TRBV7-8 - TRBJ2-3
CASSPGRPSSGNTIYF TRBV4-2 few TRBJ1-3
CASSLEGAGYKNIQYF TRBV11-2 - TRBJ2-4
CASSQDRAAGELFF TRBV4-3 many TRBJ2-2
CASSSKGGYEQYF TRBV4-2 few TRBJ2-7
CASSLDSRGGQPQHF TRBV7-2 - TRBJ1-5
CASSEWNNEQFF TRBV6-1 few TRBJ2-1
CVSQESSYNEQFF TRBV7-2 few TRBJ2-1
CASSSLSRGETQYF TRBV6-5 few TRBJ2-5
CASSLGQGTEAFF TRBV7-2 many TRBJ1-1
CASTSWTSDYNEQFF TRBV6-1 - TRBJ2-1
CSVELGQGAVGELFF TRBV29-1 few TRBJ2-2
CASIPGGFYGYTF TRBV28 many TRBJ1-2
CASSGYNEQFF TRBV12-3/TRBV12-4 few TRBJ2-1
CASSGQGTGDEQYF TRBV6-2/TRBV6-3 - TRBJ2-7
CASSYRGGNQPQHF TRBV6-5 - TRBJ1-5
CASSIQLADVSEQYF TRBV5-4 few TRBJ2-7
CSARTAGGLSYNEQFF TRBV20-1 few TRBJ2-1
CASSEGEDEQYF TRBV6-5 few TRBJ2-7
CASSQASASGSSYAYEQYF TRBV4-3 many TRBJ2-7
CASSDSIRNEQFF TRBV25-1 - TRBJ2-1
CASSVGSIAGVRGDTQYF TRBV9 many TRBJ2-3
CASSQPGQEYNEQFF TRBV4-1 few TRBJ2-1
CASSLGPGQGKNTEAFF TRBV11-3 - TRBJ1-1
CASSLSGRGLAEAFF TRBV28 many TRBJ1-1
CASNQRTALNYGYTF TRBV5-8 - TRBJ1-2
CASSQWDTYQPQHF TRBV7-2 many TRBJ1-5
CASSLEFSNQPQHF TRBV28 - TRBJ1-5
CSFAAGGPGNEQFF TRBV29-1 few TRBJ2-1
CASSLDRSATNEKLFF TRBV5-5 - TRBJ1-4
CSASQAGGGTEAFF TRBV20-1 few TRBJ1-1
CASSYEASGRLTDTQYF TRBV6-5 many TRBJ2-3
CSARALEGYEQYF TRBV20-1 - TRBJ2-7
CASSGAGGSDEQFF TRBV2 many TRBJ2-1
CSARSGAPNQPQHF TRBV20-1 - TRBJ1-5
CSVTGLAASDTQYF TRBV29-1 - TRBJ2-3
CASTKTRDRGVPQHF TRBV6-5 few TRBJ1-5
CASSLAGGHTGELFF TRBV27 - TRBJ2-2
CASSPGLAGDETQYF TRBV6-2/TRBV6-3 - TRBJ2-5
CASSPGVTGATDTQYF TRBV18 few TRBJ2-3
CASSLDRPRDEQYF TRBV5-1 few TRBJ2-7
CASKYGSTGGTEAFF TRBV6-6 - TRBJ1-1
CAWSPGGQGYEQYF TRBV30 - TRBJ2-7
CASSLLGTGGTDTQYF TRBV7-6 few TRBJ2-3